The present T cell receptor beta chain was sequenced within a study of blood T cell repertoires in COVID-19 (dated by TCRdb to 2019 to 2021). For the study in its entirety: Collaborator samples came from the United States, Italy and Spain and covered acute and convalescent phases of COVID-19. Subjects who had been exposed to COVID-19, were actively infected with it, or had recovered from it provided the deeply sampled blood TCRbeta repertoires that made up the dataset. A de-identified subject ID, COVID-19 status, age in years and sex were almost always included in the sample metadata. The samples were drawn from the first 160 participants of the ongoing ImmuneRACE study and from over a thousand subjects provided by 6 global collaborators. A freely available public database, intended as a resource for researchers studying the immune response to SARS-CoV-2, is where the repertoires were released. The prospective study material was composed of cDNA or gDNA derived from T cells, B-cell-depleted T cells, or PBMCs. Where available, HLA class I and class II types were taken from metadata supplied by the sample provider and were not determined by assay-based typing.

Beyond this particular receptor, the publication reports: Clinical and demographic metadata were provided uncurated, with the amount varying by source and participant.

The collaborating institutions used their own protocols to collect whole blood in K2EDTA tubes. For TCRbeta analysis, collaborators shipped samples in one of three forms: frozen whole blood, isolated PBMCs, or DNA extracted from either of those sample types. About this clone: The clone's antigen remains unknown. Qualities for individual bases were not recorded, and no much larger clone is one base off.

TCRbeta CDR3 regions were amplified from genomic DNA using the immunoSEQ Assay, a bias-controlled multiplex PCR. The paper's data handling went like this. The number of nucleated cells in each sample was estimated by amplification of reference gene primers within the assay. To quantify the absolute abundance of each unique TCRbeta CDR3 rearrangement, sequence reads were collapsed and filtered. For each sample, productive Simpson clonality was calculated as the square root of Simpson's diversity index over productive rearrangements. In its TCRdb copy, this immuneACCESS table keeps in-frame sequences only and misses some clones. Where compared with another copy, unresolved V genes explain less than half of these, and the others have no known cause. The V and J calls and clone size were taken over from that table, and D and trimming were inferred from the DNA. Here the sample has 100,000 to 120,000 clones; about 88% occur a single time. The ten largest clones represent approximately 3.3% of the sample.

From its cysteine to its phenylalanine, the CDR3 spans 14 amino acids. The read is trimmed to its CDR3 DNA, 42 bases read in frame from base 1. In the germline V gene (reference sequence), CDR1 corresponds to LGHDT and CDR2 to YNNKEL. The germline V and J ends show losses of 0 bases and 8 bases respectively, and no gene match explains 6 bases of the junction. Sequencing used peripheral blood. The V and J genes are TRBV3-1 (or the pseudogene TRBV3-2) and TRBJ1-2; TRBD1 matches 7 bases in the middle. The sequence derives from a woman aged 45-60 years with acute or convalescent COVID-19. The CDR3 region has the sequence CASSQEWDSTGYTF. Here is the DNA: TGTGCCAGCAGCCAAGAGTGGGACAGTACGGGCTACACCTTC.